A single sample is the source of the 20 T cell receptor beta chains below, sequenced in a study of cytotoxic CD8 clonotypes in ibrutinib-treated CLL. Clones were read by immunoSEQ multiplex PCR, and TCRdb kept only the in-frame ones, dropping some. The sample lists about 8,600 clones, 60% to 75% seen once, with about 39% in the top ten. Sequenced material: PBMCs, taken before ibrutinib treatment. The source is a human donor with chronic lymphocytic leukemia.

This clone was counted between two and nine times. As DNA, the CDR3 is TGCGCCAGCAGCCCCGCTCAGAACACTGAAGCTTTCTTT. Encoded protein: CASSPAQNTEAFF. V is TRBV23-1 and J is TRBJ1-1; D not resolved. TRBV23-1 is noted as an ORF with a role that remains uncertain. The V gene lost 6 bases and the J gene lost 1 base, with 9 bases spanning the gap. This CDR3 is built from 13 residues.

This chain connects TRBV6-1 to TRBJ2-7; 11 nucleotides align to TRBD2. The CDR3 has 16 amino acids. V gave up 3 bases and J gave up 0 bases; unmatched junction bases: 4. Per germline, CDR1 MNHNS and CDR2 SASEGT. The CDR3, as DNA: TGTGCCAGCAGTGAGCCTAGCGGGAGGCCCTCCTACGAGCAGTACTTC. Protein sequence: CASSEPSGRPSYEQYF.

The V and J genes are TRBV10-2 and TRBJ1-4; D unclear. This CDR3 contains 14 residues. Germline CDR1 is WSHSY and CDR2 is SAAADI. Trimming cost V 6 bases and J 2 bases, with 10 bases left between them. In nucleotides, the CDR3 is TGCGCCAGCAGGGAGGGCCCCACTAATGAAAAACTGTTTTTT. Residues: CASREGPTNEKLFF.

This clone was seen a few times. The genes are TRBV5-5 and TRBJ1-1; D gene unclear. The CDR3 spans 12 residues. Germline loops: CDR1 SGHKS, CDR2 YYEKEE (reference sequence). Deletions cut 4 bases from V and 0 bases from J, with 4 bases between. The CDR3 DNA follows: TGTGCCAGCAGCCAGGTGAACACTGAAGCTTTCTTT. The encoded protein is CASSQVNTEAFF. Full variable domain (missing parts from reference TRBV5-5 and TRBJ1-1): DAGVTQSPTHLIKTRGQQVTLRCSPISGHKSVSWYQQVLGQGPQFIFQYYEKEERGRGNFPDRFSARQFPNYSSELNVNALLLGDSALYLCASSQVNTEAFFGQGTRLTVV.

This clone was observed a few times. This chain connects TRBV19 to TRBJ2-7; 10 bases agree with TRBD2. This CDR3 contains 15 residues. Germline CDR1 is LNHDA and CDR2 is SQIVND (reference sequence). The V segment lost 5 bases and the J segment 4 bases; nucleotides outside the gene matches: 8. The CDR3 here is CASSFTSGTPYEQYF. DNA for the CDR3: TGTGCCAGTAGTTTCACTAGCGGGACACCTTACGAGCAGTACTTC.

The genes are TRBV2 and TRBJ2-1; weak D call: TRBD2 (6 bases). Germline loops: CDR1 SNHLY, CDR2 FYNNEI. The CDR3 is 14 residues long. The V gene lost 3 bases and the J gene lost 7 bases, with 13 bases spanning the gap. The CDR3 spells CASSEELALNEQFF. CDR3 nucleotides: TGTGCCAGCAGTGAGGAGCTAGCGCTTAATGAGCAGTTCTTC.

The chain links TRBV7-8 to TRBJ1-1; TRBD1 agrees at 11 bases. Germline loops: CDR1 SGHVS, CDR2 FQNEAQ. After removal of 4 bases from V and 6 bases from J, the junction contained 4 bases not matched to a gene. This CDR3 is built from 14 residues. CDR3 sequence: CASSWTGGLAEAFF. In nucleotides, the CDR3 is TGTGCCAGCAGCTGGACAGGGGGCCTGGCTGAAGCTTTCTTT. Complete variable domain (other parts from reference TRBV7-8 and TRBJ1-1): GAGVSQSPRYKVAKRGQDVALRCDPISGHVSLFWYQQALGQGPEFLTYFQNEAQLDKSGLPSDRFFAERPEGSVSTLKIQRTQQEDSAVYLCASSWTGGLAEAFFGQGTRLTVV.

J is TRBJ1-1 and V is TRBV7-6; D ambiguous. CDR3 size: 13 residues. Germline V lookup: CDR1 SGHVS, CDR2 FNYEAQ. The V and J ends lost 5 bases and 1 base respectively, with 8 bases between them. In DNA form, the CDR3 reads TGTGCCAGCAGCAGACAACCGAACACTGAAGCTTTCTTT. This gives the protein CASSRQPNTEAFF.

This chain connects TRBV7-2 to TRBJ1-1; no clear D. This CDR3 is built from 14 residues. Trimming cost V 3 bases and J 5 bases, with 13 bases left between them. Germline lookup yields CDR1 SGHTA and CDR2 FQGNSA. The CDR3 DNA reads TGTGCCAGCAGCTTCGCCATTTTTCGGACTGAAGCTTTCTTT. Translated: CASSFAIFRTEAFF.

The chain uses TRBV7-9 and TRBJ2-1, with 9 nucleotides matching TRBD1. J lost 3 bases, V lost 4 bases, and 10 bases had no gene match. The CDR3 loop spans 17 amino acids. CDR1 is SEHNR, CDR2 FQNEAQ, per germline (reference sequence). Here the CDR3 reads CASSSGGQGGSYNEQFF. The DNA for the CDR3 is TGTGCCAGCAGCTCCGGGGGACAGGGAGGTAGCTACAATGAGCAGTTCTTC. The complete variable domain, with remaining parts taken from reference TRBV7-9 and TRBJ2-1, reads DTGVSQNPRHKITKRGQNVTFRCDPISEHNRLYWYRQTLGQGPEFLTYFQNEAQLEKSRLLSDRFSAERPKGSFSTLEIQRTEQGDSAMYLCASSSGGQGGSYNEQFFGPGTRLTVL.

The chain is built from TRBV7-9 and TRBJ2-3; D remains unclear. V shed 0 bases and J shed 3 bases, with 10 bases lying between them. Looked up from germline, CDR1 is SEHNR and CDR2 is FQNEAQ (reference sequence). The CDR3 loop spans 15 amino acids. CDR3 region: CASSLAGMVTDTQYF. As DNA, the CDR3 is TGTGCCAGCAGCTTAGCGGGAATGGTGACAGATACGCAGTATTTT. Using reference TRBV7-9 and TRBJ2-3 for the parts outside the CDR3, the full variable domain is DTGVSQNPRHKITKRGQNVTFRCDPISEHNRLYWYRQTLGQGPEFLTYFQNEAQLEKSRLLSDRFSAERPKGSFSTLEIQRTEQGDSAMYLCASSLAGMVTDTQYFGPGTRLTVL.

The CDR3 loop reads CASSGGLAIYNEQFF. The CDR3 nucleotides read TGTGCCAGCAGCGGGGGACTAGCGATATACAATGAGCAGTTCTTC. The rearrangement links TRBV7-2 to TRBJ2-1, with TRBD2 matching 10 bases. The CDR3 contains 15 residues. The V segment lost 5 bases and the J segment 4 bases; nucleotides outside the gene matches: 5. Germline loops: CDR1 SGHTA, CDR2 FQGNSA. Combining the CDR3 with reference TRBV7-2 and TRBJ2-1 gives the whole variable domain GAGVSQSPSNKVTEKGKDVELRCDPISGHTALYWYRQSLGQGLEFLIYFQGNSAPDKSGLPSDRFSAERTGGSVSTLTIQRTQQEDSAVYLCASSGGLAIYNEQFFGPGTRLTVL.

This clone was observed a handful of times. This chain connects TRBV6-6 to TRBJ2-1; TRBD2 matches 16 bases. The CDR3 is 15 amino acids. Per germline, CDR1 MNHNY and CDR2 SVGAGI (reference sequence). With 6 bases clipped from V and 9 bases from J, the junction kept 5 bases outside the gene matches. CDR3: CASRGTSGRAGEQFF. CDR3 DNA sequence: TGTGCCAGCAGGGGGACTAGCGGGAGGGCCGGTGAGCAGTTCTTC.

V usage is TRBV6-6 and J usage is TRBJ2-7; D is possibly TRBD2 (6 bases). Trimming removed 4 bases from V and 3 bases from J, with 10 bases in between. The CDR3 is 13 amino acids. Germline V gene lookup returns CDR1 MNHNY and CDR2 SVGAGI (reference sequence). Written as DNA, the CDR3 is TGTGCCAGCAGTTGGACTACCTTCTACGAGCAGTACTTC. Translation gives CASSWTTFYEQYF.

This clone was observed a few times. The J gene is TRBJ1-2, the V gene TRBV7-4; D gene ambiguous. CDR1 is SGHVT, CDR2 SQSDAQ, per germline. The V end was cut by 1 base, the J end by 2 bases, with 5 bases between. The CDR3 contains 13 residues. The CDR3, as DNA: TGTGCCAGCAGCTTAGACGGGAACTATGGCTACACCTTC. Protein sequence: CASSLDGNYGYTF.

This chain uses TRBV27 with TRBJ1-2; 7 bases line up with TRBD1. The trim removed 5 bases at V and 5 bases at J, leaving 23 bases unmatched. The CDR3 is made up of 19 amino acids. Germline CDR1 and CDR2: MNHEY and SMNVEV (reference sequence). The CDR3 region has the DNA TGTGCCAGCAGTCCCTCGACCGGACAGGCTAATCCCAACCTATATGGCTACACCTTC. This sequence encodes CASSPSTGQANPNLYGYTF.

This clone has only a few counts. This rearrangement joins TRBV28 to TRBJ2-7; 9 nucleotides line up with TRBD1. The V gene end was trimmed by 4 bases and the J gene end by 2 bases; junction bases not matched to a gene: 0. The CDR3 length is 13 residues. Germline CDR1 reads MDHEN; CDR2 reads SYDVKM. This chain's CDR3 is CASSWDRAYEQYF. DNA of the CDR3: TGTGCCAGCAGTTGGGACAGGGCCTACGAGCAGTACTTC.

The chain joins TRBV7-9 to TRBJ2-2; a weak D match, TRBD1 (5 bases). Looked up from germline, CDR1 is SEHNR and CDR2 is FQNEAQ (reference sequence). The ends were cut back, 6 bases at V and 3 bases at J, with 8 bases in the middle. The CDR3 has 13 amino acids. The CDR3 sequence: CASRGRDTGELFF. CDR3 DNA sequence: TGTGCCAGCAGGGGGCGCGACACCGGGGAGCTGTTTTTT.

This sequence joins TRBV5-6 and TRBJ2-7; perhaps TRBD1 as D (5 bases). The V end lost 0 bases, the J end lost 5 bases, and 21 bases lay between the germline ends. The germline V gene has CDR1 SGHDT and CDR2 YYEEEE. The length of the CDR3 is 17 residues. The chain's CDR3 is CASSLVFLGAGLDEQYF. The CDR3 coding sequence is TGTGCCAGCAGCTTGGTCTTTCTAGGGGCAGGGTTGGACGAGCAGTACTTC.

This clone is medium-sized in the sample. The chain couples TRBV5-1 to TRBJ1-5; D is undetermined. Deletions cut 3 bases from V and 7 bases from J, with 11 bases between. CDR3 length: 13 residues. Germline CDR1 is SGHRS and CDR2 is YFSETQ. In DNA, the CDR3 is TGCGCCAGCAGCTCGGCTGAATCCCAGCCCCAGCATTTT. It codes for CASSSAESQPQHF.